This passage covers 6 T cell receptor beta chains from one sample sequenced in a study of blood T cell repertoires in COVID-19. Libraries were prepared by immunoSEQ multiplex PCR; TCRdb keeps only in-frame clonotypes and omits some of them. The sample lists about 140,000 clones; roughly 80% were seen once. Input material: PBMCs or T cells enriched from blood (not recorded which). The source of these receptors is a middle-aged woman who had recovered from COVID-19.

The chain employs TRBV4-2 and TRBJ2-2; 7 bases are a match to TRBD1. CDR1 and CDR2 from the germline V gene are LGHNA and YNFKEQ. CDR3 length: 15 amino acids. V dropped 1 base and J dropped 7; count of bases not matched to a gene: 6. The DNA for the CDR3 is TGTGCCAGCAGCCAAGGACAGGGTCCCCACGGGGAGCTGTTTTTT. The encoded protein is CASSQGQGPHGELFF.

The chain couples TRBV7-8 to TRBJ1-2; maybe TRBD1 (5 bases). The CDR3 sequence is 18 residues long. V was pared by 5 bases and J by 2 bases, with 24 bases between. The germline CDR1 and CDR2 sequences are SGHVS and FQNEAQ. In DNA, the CDR3 is TGTGCCAGCAGCCCGTCGTCGGGGGGAGGGTCGTACAACTATGGCTACACCTTC. Translation gives CASSPSSGGGSYNYGYTF.

This chain joins TRBV6-5 and TRBJ2-1; the D gene is possibly TRBD1 (6 bases). The CDR3 sequence is 13 residues long. Germline V gene sequence: CDR1 MNHEY, CDR2 SVGAGI. V was trimmed by 2 bases and J by 7 bases, leaving 9 bases between them. CDR3 in amino acids: CASSYAGQNEQFF. CDR3 nucleotide sequence: TGTGCCAGCAGTTACGCCGGACAGAATGAGCAGTTCTTC.

The chain carries TRBV30 and TRBJ1-5, with D hard to call. V shed 6 bases and J shed 1 base, with 10 bases lying between them. This CDR3 has 13 amino acids. The germline CDR1 and CDR2 sequences are GTSNPN and SVGIG (reference sequence). CDR3 protein: CACRWESNQPQHF. CDR3 bases: TGTGCCTGCCGGTGGGAGAGCAATCAGCCCCAGCATTTT.

The table lists this clone with a few counts. The chain carries TRBV7-9 and TRBJ1-2; D not certain. The CDR3 sequence is 15 residues long. Per germline, CDR1 SEHNR and CDR2 FQNEAQ (reference sequence). The germline V and J ends were trimmed by 5 bases and 8 bases, with 21 bases remaining between them. In nucleotides, the CDR3 is TGTGCCAGCAGCCCCCGGGGAATGGGTTACGAGGGCTACACCTTC. Its translation is CASSPRGMGYEGYTF.

The chain employs TRBV2 and TRBJ2-7; TRBD2 agrees at 8 bases. Germline CDR1 is SNHLY and CDR2 is FYNNEI. Trimming cost V 4 bases and J 1 base; bases outside gene matches: 6. CDR3 length: 15 amino acids. This chain's CDR3 is CASSGQAGVSYEQYF. The CDR3 DNA reads TGTGCCAGCAGTGGTCAAGCGGGGGTATCCTACGAGCAGTACTTC.